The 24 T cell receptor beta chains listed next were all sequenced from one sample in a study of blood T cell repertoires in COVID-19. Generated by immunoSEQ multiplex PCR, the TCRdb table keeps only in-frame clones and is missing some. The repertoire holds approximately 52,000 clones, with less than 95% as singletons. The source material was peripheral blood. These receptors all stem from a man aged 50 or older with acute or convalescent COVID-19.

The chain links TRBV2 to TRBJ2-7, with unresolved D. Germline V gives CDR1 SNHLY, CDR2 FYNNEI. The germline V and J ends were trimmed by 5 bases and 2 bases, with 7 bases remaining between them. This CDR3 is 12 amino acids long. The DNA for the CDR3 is TGTGCCAGCAGTTTAGAGACCTACGAGCAGTACTTC. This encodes CASSLETYEQYF.

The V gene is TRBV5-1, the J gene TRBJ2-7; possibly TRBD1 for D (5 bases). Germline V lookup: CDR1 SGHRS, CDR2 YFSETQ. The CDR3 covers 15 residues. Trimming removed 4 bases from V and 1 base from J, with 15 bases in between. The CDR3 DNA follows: TGCGCCAGCAGCACCTTTGAGGCAGGGTCCTACGAGCAGTACTTC. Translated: CASSTFEAGSYEQYF. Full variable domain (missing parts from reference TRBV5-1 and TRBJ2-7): KAGVTQTPRYLIKTRGQQVTLSCSPISGHRSVSWYQQTPGQGLQFLFEYFSETQRNKGNFPGRFSGRQFSNSRSEMNVSTLELGDSALYLCASSTFEAGSYEQYFGPGTRLTVT.

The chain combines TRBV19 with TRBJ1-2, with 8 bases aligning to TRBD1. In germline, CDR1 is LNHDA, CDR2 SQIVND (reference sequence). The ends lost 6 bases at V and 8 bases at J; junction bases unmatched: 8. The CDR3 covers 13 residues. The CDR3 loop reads CASRSGQASGYTF. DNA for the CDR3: TGTGCCAGTAGATCGGGACAGGCAAGCGGCTACACCTTC. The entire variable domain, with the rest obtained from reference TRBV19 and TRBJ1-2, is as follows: DGGITQSPKYLFRKEGQNVTLSCEQNLNHDAMYWYRQDPGQGLRLIYYSQIVNDFQKGDIAEGYSVSREKKESFPLTVTSAQKNPTAFYLCASRSGQASGYTFGSGTRLTVV.

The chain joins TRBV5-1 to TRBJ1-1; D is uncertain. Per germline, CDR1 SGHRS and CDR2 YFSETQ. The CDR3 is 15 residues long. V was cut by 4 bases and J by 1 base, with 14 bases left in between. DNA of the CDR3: TGCGCCAGCAGCACGAGGAGGGATAGGAACACTGAAGCTTTCTTT. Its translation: CASSTRRDRNTEAFF.

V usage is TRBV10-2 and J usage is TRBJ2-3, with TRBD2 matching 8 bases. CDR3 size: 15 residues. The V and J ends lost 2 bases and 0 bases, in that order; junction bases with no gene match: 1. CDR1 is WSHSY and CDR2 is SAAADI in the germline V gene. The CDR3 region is CASSEASGSTDTQYF. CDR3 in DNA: TGCGCCAGCAGTGAGGCTAGCGGGAGCACAGATACGCAGTATTTT.

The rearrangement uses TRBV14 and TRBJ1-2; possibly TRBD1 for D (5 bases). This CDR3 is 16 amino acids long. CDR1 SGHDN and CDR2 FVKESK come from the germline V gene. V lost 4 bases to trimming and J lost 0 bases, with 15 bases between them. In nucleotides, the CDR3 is TGTGCCAGCAGCCCCTCCGGGGGAACCCCTAACTATGGCTACACCTTC. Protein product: CASSPSGGTPNYGYTF.

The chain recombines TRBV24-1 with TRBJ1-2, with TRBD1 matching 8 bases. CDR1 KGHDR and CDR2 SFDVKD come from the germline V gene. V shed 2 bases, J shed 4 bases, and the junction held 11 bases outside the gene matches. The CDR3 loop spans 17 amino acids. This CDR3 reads CATSDSRGQGMSYGYTF. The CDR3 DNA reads TGTGCCACCAGTGATTCCCGAGGACAGGGCATGAGCTATGGCTACACCTTC.

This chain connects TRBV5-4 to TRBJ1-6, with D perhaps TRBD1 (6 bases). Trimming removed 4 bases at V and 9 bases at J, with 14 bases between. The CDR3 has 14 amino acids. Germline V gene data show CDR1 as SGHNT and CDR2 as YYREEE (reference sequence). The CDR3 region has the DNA TGTGCCAGCAGCCCCCGCGACAGGACTTCACCCCTCCACTTT. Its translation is CASSPRDRTSPLHF.

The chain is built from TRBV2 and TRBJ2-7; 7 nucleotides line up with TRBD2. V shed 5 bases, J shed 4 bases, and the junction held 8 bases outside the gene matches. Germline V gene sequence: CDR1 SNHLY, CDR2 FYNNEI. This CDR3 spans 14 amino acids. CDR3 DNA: TGTGCCAGCAGTACCCTACAGCGGGGATACGAGCAGTACTTC. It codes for CASSTLQRGYEQYF.

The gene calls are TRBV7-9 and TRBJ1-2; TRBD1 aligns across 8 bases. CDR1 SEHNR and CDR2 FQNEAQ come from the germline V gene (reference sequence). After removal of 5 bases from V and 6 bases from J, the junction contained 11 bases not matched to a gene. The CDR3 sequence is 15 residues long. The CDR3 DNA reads TGTGCCAGCAGCCCGGAATTCCACAGGGGGGATGGCTACACCTTC. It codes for CASSPEFHRGDGYTF.

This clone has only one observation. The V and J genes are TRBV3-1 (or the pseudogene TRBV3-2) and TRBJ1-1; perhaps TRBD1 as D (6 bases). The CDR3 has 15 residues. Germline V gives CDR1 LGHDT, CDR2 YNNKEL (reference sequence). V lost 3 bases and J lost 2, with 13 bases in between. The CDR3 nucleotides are TGTGCCAGCAGCCATAGCGACAGGCTTAACACTGAAGCTTTCTTT. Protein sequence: CASSHSDRLNTEAFF.

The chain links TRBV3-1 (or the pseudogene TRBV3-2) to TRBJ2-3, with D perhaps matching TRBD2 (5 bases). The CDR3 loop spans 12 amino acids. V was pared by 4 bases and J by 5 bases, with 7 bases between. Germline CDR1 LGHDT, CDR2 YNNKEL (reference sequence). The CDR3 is CASSRRLDTQYF. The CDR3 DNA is TGTGCCAGCAGCCGGAGGCTAGATACGCAGTATTTT.

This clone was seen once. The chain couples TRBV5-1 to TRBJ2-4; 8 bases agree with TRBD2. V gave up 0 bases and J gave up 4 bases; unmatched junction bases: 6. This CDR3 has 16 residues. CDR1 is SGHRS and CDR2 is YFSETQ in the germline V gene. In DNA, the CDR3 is TGCGCCAGCAGCTTGGCCCCAGCGGGGGCAAAAAACATTCAGTACTTC. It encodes CASSLAPAGAKNIQYF. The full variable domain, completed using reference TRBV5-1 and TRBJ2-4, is KAGVTQTPRYLIKTRGQQVTLSCSPISGHRSVSWYQQTPGQGLQFLFEYFSETQRNKGNFPGRFSGRQFSNSRSEMNVSTLELGDSALYLCASSLAPAGAKNIQYFGAGTRLSVL.

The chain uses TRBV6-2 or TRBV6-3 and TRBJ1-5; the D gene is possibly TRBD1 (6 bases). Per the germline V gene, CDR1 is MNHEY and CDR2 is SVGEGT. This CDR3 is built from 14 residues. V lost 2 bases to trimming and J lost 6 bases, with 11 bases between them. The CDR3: CASSYKGVGQPQHF. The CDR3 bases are TGTGCCAGCAGTTACAAGGGGGTTGGTCAGCCCCAGCATTTT.

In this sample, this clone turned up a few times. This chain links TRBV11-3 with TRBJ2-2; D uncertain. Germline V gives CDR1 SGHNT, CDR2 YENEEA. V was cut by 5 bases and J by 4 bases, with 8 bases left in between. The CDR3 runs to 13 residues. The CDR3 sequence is CASSPTVTGELFF. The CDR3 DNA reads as TGTGCCAGCAGCCCCACAGTCACCGGGGAGCTGTTTTTT. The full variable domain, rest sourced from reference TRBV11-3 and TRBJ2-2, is EAGVVQSPRYKIIEKKQPVAFWCNPISGHNTLYWYLQNLGQGPELLIRYENEEAVDDSQLPKDRFSAERLKGVDSTLKIQPAELGDSAVYLCASSPTVTGELFFGEGSRLTVL.

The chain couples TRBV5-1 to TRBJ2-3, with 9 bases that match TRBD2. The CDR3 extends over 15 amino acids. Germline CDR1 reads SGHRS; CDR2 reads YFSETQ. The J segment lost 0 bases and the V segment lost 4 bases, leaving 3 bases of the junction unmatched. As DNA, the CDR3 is TGCGCCAGCAGCCTGGGACTAGCAAGCACAGATACGCAGTATTTT. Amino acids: CASSLGLASTDTQYF.

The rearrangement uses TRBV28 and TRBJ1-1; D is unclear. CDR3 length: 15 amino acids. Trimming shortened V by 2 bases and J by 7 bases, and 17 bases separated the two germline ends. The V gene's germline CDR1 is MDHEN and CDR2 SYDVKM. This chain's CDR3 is CASSLPGGLIFEAFF. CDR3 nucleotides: TGTGCCAGCAGTTTACCGGGAGGTCTGATCTTTGAAGCTTTCTTT.

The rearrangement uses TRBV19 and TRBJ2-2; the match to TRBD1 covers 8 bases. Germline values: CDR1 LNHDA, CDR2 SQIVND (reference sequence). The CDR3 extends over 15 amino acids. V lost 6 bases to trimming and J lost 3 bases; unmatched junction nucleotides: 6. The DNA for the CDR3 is TGTGCCAGTAGGCGACAGGGGCTTGACACCGGGGAGCTGTTTTTT. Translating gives CASRRQGLDTGELFF.

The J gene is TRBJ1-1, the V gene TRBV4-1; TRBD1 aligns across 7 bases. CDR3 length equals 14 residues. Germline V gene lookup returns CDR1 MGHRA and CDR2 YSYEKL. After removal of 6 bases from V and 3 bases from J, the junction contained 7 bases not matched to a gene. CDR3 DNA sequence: TGCGCCAGCAGTCTTCCAACAGGGGACACTGAAGCTTTCTTT. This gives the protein CASSLPTGDTEAFF.

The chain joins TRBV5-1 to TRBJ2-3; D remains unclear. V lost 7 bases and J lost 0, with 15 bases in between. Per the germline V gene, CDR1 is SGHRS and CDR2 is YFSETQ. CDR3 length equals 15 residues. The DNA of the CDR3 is TGCGCCAGCCAAAATCTACCGATTAGCACAGATACGCAGTATTTT. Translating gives CASQNLPISTDTQYF.

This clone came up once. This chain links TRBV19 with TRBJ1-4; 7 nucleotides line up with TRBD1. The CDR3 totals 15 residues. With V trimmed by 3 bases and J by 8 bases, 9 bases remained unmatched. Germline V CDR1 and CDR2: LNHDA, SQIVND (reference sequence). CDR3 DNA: TGTGCCAGTAGTATTACAGGGGCAATGACCGAAAAACTGTTTTTT. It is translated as CASSITGAMTEKLFF.

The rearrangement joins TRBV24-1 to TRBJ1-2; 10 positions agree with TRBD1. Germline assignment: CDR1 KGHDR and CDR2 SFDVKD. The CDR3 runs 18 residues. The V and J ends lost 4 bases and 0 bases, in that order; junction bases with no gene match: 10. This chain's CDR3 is CATSDPSAGTGANYGYTF. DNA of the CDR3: TGTGCCACCAGTGACCCTAGCGCCGGGACAGGGGCTAACTATGGCTACACCTTC.

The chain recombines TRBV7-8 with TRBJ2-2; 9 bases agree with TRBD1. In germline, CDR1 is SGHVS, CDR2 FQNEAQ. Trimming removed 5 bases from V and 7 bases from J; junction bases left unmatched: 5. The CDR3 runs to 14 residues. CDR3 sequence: CASSGTGHGGELFF. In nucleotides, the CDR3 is TGTGCCAGCAGCGGGACAGGGCATGGCGGGGAGCTGTTTTTT. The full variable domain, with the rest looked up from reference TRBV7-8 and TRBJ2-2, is GAGVSQSPRYKVAKRGQDVALRCDPISGHVSLFWYQQALGQGPEFLTYFQNEAQLDKSGLPSDRFFAERPEGSVSTLKIQRTQQEDSAVYLCASSGTGHGGELFFGEGSRLTVL.

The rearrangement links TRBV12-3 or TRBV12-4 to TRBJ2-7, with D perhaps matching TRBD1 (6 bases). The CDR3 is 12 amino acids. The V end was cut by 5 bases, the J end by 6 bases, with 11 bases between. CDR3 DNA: TGTGCCAGCAGTACACAGGGTACCGAGCAGTACTTC. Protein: CASSTQGTEQYF.